The T cell receptor (beta chain) under discussion was sequenced for a study of metastatic and nonmetastatic thyroid tumors. The study, taken as a whole, reports: Reports indicated that malignant thyroid tumors showed significantly higher TCR beta diversity than benign nodules did, in blood and tumor.

Within the sample, this clone is medium-sized. Its matching antigen is unknown. The V gene's germline CDR1 is MDHEN and CDR2 SYDVKM. V was shortened by 5 bases and J by 2 bases, with 10 bases between the two germline ends. This CDR3 contains 13 residues. Each patient came to thyroid surgery without any prior treatment (of any kind). TCRdb reprocessed the PCR reads via MiXCR. Seen here are 20,000 or so clones, roughly 12% observed once, and the top ten hold 6.5% to 9%. Sequencing was performed on blood. The receptor was derived from a female donor with papillary thyroid cancer or a benign thyroid nodule (not recorded which). Some clones in this sample may be carry-over from other donors' samples. J is TRBJ2-7 and V is TRBV28, with a possible D match to TRBD2 (5 bases). The CDR3 nucleotides read TGTGCCAGCAGTGAAACTAGGACCTACGAGCAGTACTTC. It encodes CASSETRTYEQYF. The complete variable domain, with remaining parts taken from reference TRBV28 and TRBJ2-7, reads DVKVTQSSRYLVKRTGEKVFLECVQDMDHENMFWYRQDPGLGLRLIYFSYDVKMKEKGDIPEGYSVSREKKERFSLILESASTNQTSMYLCASSETRTYEQYFGPGTRLTVT.